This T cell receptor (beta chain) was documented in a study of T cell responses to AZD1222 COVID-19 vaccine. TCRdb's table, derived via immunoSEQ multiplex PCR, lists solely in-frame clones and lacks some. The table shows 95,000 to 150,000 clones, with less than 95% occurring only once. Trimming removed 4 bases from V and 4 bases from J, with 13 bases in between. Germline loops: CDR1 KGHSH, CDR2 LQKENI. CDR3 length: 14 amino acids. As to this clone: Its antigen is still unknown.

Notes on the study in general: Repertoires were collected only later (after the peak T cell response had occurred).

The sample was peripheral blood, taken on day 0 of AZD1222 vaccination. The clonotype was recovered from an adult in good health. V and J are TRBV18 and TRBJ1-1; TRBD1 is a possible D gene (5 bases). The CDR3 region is CASSRRGGLTEAFF. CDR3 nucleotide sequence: TGTGCCAGCTCACGGAGGGGAGGGCTCACTGAAGCTTTCTTT.